This T cell receptor beta chain emerged from a study of cytomegalovirus exposure and HLA in healthy donors. Study-level points and caveats: The listing of 150 to 200 TCR beta chains classed them as cytomegalovirus-associated.

The donors gave bone marrow, and they were healthy. In regard to this clone: Its antigen is unidentified.

Researchers ran the PCR with 60 Vbeta and 13 Jbeta primers. In the original workflow: Later reanalysis found roughly 80 million unique TCR beta chains, some 10 million of them shared. The data were produced by immunoSEQ multiplex PCR, yet TCRdb's version contains in-frame clones alone and is incomplete. The V and J calls and clone size come from that table; D and trimming were worked out from the DNA. The profile shows about 130,000 clones, approximately 80% of them singletons. CDR3 length: 15 amino acids. V was shortened by 4 bases and J by 1 base, with 12 bases between the two germline ends. Germline CDR1 and CDR2: LNHDA and SQIVND (reference sequence).

This receptor was taken from a woman aged 40-49 years in good health and CMV-seropositive. The rearrangement links TRBV19 to TRBJ2-3, with D perhaps matching TRBD1 (6 bases). Sequenced: PBMCs. In DNA, the CDR3 is TGTGCCAGTAGTAAGGGGGAATCGCGCACAGATACGCAGTATTTT. Residues: CASSKGESRTDTQYF.